This T cell receptor (beta chain) was sequenced during a study of blood T cells in healthy people across ages. The use of a sample-barcoded 5' primer and a J-beta primer mix characterized a second PCR of about 6 to 11 cycles. MiXCR, applied by TCRdb to the 5' RACE reads, yields one record per CDR3 protein. The sample carries fewer than 950,000 distinct CDR3 sequences, around 36% recorded once. Study observations and caveats: The recorded TCR beta diversity per million T cells decreased in a roughly linear manner with age. The CMV status of each donor remained undetermined, and this could have confounded shifts in expanded clonotypes.

CDR3 length: 15 residues. The ends lost 4 bases at V and 4 bases at J; junction bases unmatched: 5. Germline CDR1 MGHRA, CDR2 YSYEKL. Concerning this clonotype itself: What it binds is unknown.

The origin of this receptor is a man between 18 and 29 years old in good health. The gene calls are TRBV4-1 and TRBJ1-5; 9 nucleotides match TRBD1. Sequenced material: blood. The CDR3, as DNA: TGCGCCAGCAGCCGGGGACAGGGACGGAATCAGCCCCAGCATTTT. Protein sequence: CASSRGQGRNQPQHF.